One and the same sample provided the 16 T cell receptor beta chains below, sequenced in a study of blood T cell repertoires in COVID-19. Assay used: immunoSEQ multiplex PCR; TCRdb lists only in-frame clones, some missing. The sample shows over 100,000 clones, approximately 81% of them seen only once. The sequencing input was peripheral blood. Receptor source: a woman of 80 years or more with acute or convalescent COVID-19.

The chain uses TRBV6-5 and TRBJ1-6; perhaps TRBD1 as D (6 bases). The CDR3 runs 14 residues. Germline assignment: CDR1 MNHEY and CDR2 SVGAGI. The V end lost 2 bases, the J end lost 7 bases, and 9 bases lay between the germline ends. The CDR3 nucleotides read TGTGCCAGCAGTTACAACAGGGCGAATTCACCCCTCCACTTT. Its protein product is CASSYNRANSPLHF.

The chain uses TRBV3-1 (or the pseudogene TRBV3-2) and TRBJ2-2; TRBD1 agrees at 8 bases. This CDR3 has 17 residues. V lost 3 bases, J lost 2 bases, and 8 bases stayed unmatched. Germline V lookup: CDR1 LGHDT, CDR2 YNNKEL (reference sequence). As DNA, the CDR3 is TGTGCCAGCAGCCAGGCCCTGGGGACAGGAAACACCGGGGAGCTGTTTTTT. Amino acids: CASSQALGTGNTGELFF.

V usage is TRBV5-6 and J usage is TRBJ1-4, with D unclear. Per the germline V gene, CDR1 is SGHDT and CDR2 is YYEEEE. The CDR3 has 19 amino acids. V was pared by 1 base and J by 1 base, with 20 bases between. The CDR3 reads CASSLRIGGEVITNEKLFF. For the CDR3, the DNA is TGTGCCAGCAGCTTGCGGATTGGCGGGGAGGTGATAACTAATGAAAAACTGTTTTTT.

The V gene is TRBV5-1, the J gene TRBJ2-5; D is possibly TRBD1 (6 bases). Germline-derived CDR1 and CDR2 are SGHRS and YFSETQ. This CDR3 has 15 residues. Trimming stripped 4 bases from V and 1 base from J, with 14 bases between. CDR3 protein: CASSPTGIGQETQYF. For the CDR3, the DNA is TGCGCCAGCAGCCCCACAGGGATCGGCCAAGAGACCCAGTACTTC.

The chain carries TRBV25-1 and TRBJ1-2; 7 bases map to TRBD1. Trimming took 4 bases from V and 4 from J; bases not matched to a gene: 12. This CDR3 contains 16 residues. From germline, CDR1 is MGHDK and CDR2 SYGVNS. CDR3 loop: CASSGGLGQIFYGYTF. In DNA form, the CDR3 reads TGTGCCAGCAGTGGGGGATTGGGACAGATCTTCTATGGCTACACCTTC.

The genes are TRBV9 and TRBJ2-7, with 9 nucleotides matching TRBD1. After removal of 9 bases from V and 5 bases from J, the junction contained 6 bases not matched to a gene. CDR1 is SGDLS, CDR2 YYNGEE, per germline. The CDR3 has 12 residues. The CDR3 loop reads CATRDRDHEQYF. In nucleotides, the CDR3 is TGTGCCACCCGGGACAGGGACCACGAGCAGTACTTC. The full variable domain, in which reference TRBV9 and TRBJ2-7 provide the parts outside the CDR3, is DSGVTQTPKHLITATGQRVTLRCSPRSGDLSVYWYQQSLDQGLQFLIQYYNGEERAKGNILERFSAQQFPDLHSELNLSSLELGDSALYFCATRDRDHEQYFGPGTRLTVT.

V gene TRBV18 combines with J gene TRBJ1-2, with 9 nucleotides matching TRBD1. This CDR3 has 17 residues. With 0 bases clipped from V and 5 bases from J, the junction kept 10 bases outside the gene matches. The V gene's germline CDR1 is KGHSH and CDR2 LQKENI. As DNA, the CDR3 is TGTGCCAGCTCACCACCGCCGGGACAGGGATTTGGGTATGGCTACACCTTC. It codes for CASSPPPGQGFGYGYTF.

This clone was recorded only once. The CDR3 DNA follows: TGCGCCAGCAGCTTGGCCAGACTGGGGCATGATAACACCCAGTACTTC. Translated: CASSLARLGHDNTQYF. The V gene is TRBV5-1, the J gene TRBJ2-5; possible D gene TRBD1, 5 bases. Germline V CDR1 and CDR2: SGHRS, YFSETQ. The V and J ends lost 0 bases and 8 bases respectively, with 20 bases between them. CDR3 size: 16 residues. The variable domain in full, completed from reference TRBV5-1 and TRBJ2-5, reads KAGVTQTPRYLIKTRGQQVTLSCSPISGHRSVSWYQQTPGQGLQFLFEYFSETQRNKGNFPGRFSGRQFSNSRSEMNVSTLELGDSALYLCASSLARLGHDNTQYFGPGTRLLVL.

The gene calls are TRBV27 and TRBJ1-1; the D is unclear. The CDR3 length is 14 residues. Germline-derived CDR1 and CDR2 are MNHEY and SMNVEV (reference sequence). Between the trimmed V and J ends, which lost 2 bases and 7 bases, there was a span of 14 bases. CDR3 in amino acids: CASSLVHLAGEAFF. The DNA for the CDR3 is TGTGCCAGCAGTTTAGTCCACCTTGCGGGTGAAGCTTTCTTT.

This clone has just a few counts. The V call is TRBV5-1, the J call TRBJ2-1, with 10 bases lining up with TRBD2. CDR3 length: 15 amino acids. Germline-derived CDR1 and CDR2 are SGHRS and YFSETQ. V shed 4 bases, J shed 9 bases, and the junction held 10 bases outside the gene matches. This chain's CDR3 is CASSGGGTSVPEQFF. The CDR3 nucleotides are TGCGCCAGCAGCGGGGGTGGGACTAGCGTTCCTGAGCAGTTCTTC.

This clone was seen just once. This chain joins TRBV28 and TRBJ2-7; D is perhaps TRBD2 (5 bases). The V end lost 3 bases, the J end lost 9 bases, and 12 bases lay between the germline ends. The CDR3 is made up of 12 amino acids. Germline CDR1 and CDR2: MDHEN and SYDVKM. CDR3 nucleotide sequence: TGTGCCAGCAGTTTCGGGCCGGGATGGCAGTACTTC. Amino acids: CASSFGPGWQYF.

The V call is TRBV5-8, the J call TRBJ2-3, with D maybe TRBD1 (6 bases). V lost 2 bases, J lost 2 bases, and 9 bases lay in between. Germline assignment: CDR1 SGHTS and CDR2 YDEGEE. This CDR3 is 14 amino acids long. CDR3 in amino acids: CASSFGQNTDTQYF. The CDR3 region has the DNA TGTGCCAGCAGCTTCGGACAGAACACAGATACGCAGTATTTT.

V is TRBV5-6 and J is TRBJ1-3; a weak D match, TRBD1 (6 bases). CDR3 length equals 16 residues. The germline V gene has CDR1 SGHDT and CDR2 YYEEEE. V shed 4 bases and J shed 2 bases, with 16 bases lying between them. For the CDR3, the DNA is TGTGCCAGCAGCGTCCAGGGGTGGGTCCCTGGAAACACCATATATTTT. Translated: CASSVQGWVPGNTIYF.

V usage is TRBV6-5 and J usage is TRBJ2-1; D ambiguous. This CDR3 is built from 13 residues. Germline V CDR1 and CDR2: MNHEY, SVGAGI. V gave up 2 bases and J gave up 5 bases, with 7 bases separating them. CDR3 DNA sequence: TGTGCCAGCAGTTACGGCCAGAACAATGAGCAGTTCTTC. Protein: CASSYGQNNEQFF.

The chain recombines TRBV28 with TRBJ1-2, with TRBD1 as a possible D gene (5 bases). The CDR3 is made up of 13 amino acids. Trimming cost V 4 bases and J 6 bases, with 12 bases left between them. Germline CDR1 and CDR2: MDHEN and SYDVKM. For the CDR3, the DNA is TGTGCCAGCAGTTGGACACCCAAGGATGGCTACACCTTC. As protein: CASSWTPKDGYTF.

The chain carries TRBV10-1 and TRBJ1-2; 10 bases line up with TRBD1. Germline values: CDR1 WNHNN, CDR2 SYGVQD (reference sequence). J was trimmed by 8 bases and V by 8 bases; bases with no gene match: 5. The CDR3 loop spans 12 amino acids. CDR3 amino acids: CASGTGVGGYTF. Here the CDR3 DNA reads TGCGCCAGCGGGACAGGGGTTGGAGGCTACACCTTC.